A single sample is the source of the 21 T cell receptor beta chains below, sequenced in a study of OX40 agonist ivuxolimab in advanced cancers. The data were produced by immunoSEQ multiplex PCR, yet TCRdb's version contains in-frame clones alone and is incomplete. The sample consists of about 50,000 clones, just under 80% of them appearing once. This material consisted of CD4+ or CD8+ T cells sorted from blood, taken in a trial of the OX40 agonist ivuxolimab. The receptors originated from an adult with an advanced solid tumor such as melanoma, head and neck, liver or kidney cancer.

The chain links TRBV27 to TRBJ2-7; TRBD2 matches 8 bases. From germline, CDR1 is MNHEY and CDR2 SMNVEV (reference sequence). The CDR3 consists of 15 residues. Trimming cost V 2 bases and J 5 bases; bases outside gene matches: 8. CDR3 amino acids: CASSLPGRAFNEQYF. The DNA of the CDR3 is TGTGCCAGCAGTTTACCCGGGAGGGCCTTTAACGAGCAGTACTTC.

The chain's CDR3 is CASSAGQGISYEQYF. For the CDR3, the DNA is TGTGCCAGCAGCGCCGGACAGGGAATCTCCTACGAGCAGTACTTC. This chain connects TRBV9 to TRBJ2-7; 8 bases fit TRBD1. V lost 3 bases, J lost 0 bases, and 5 bases stayed unmatched. The germline gives CDR1 SGDLS, CDR2 YYNGEE. The CDR3 runs 15 residues.

V is TRBV6-5 and J is TRBJ2-5; D is undetermined. Trimming shortened V by 2 bases and J by 2 bases, and 12 bases separated the two germline ends. The CDR3 consists of 15 residues. CDR1 MNHEY and CDR2 SVGAGI come from the germline V gene. The CDR3 DNA follows: TGTGCCAGCAGTTACGGTCGCGGCAGACAAGAGACCCAGTACTTC. This sequence encodes CASSYGRGRQETQYF.

The rearrangement uses TRBV7-8 and TRBJ2-7, with D perhaps TRBD2 (6 bases). Germline V CDR1 and CDR2: SGHVS, FQNEAQ. The CDR3 length is 16 residues. Trimming took 5 bases from V and 1 from J, leaving 18 bases between them. CDR3 region: CASSGGTGTPSYEQYF. In nucleotides, the CDR3 is TGTGCCAGCAGCGGGGGGACGGGGACCCCTTCCTACGAGCAGTACTTC.

The rearrangement joins TRBV5-5 to TRBJ2-2, with D possibly matching TRBD1 (6 bases). This CDR3 comprises 16 residues. V gave up 2 bases and J gave up 0 bases, with 11 bases separating them. Germline V gene sequence: CDR1 SGHKS, CDR2 YYEKEE (reference sequence). The CDR3 region is CASSFPQGTNTGELFF. The CDR3 DNA reads as TGTGCCAGCAGCTTTCCCCAGGGGACGAACACCGGGGAGCTGTTTTTT.

The chain is built from TRBV6-6 and TRBJ1-3; weak D call: TRBD1 (6 bases). Trimming pared 2 bases from V and 4 bases from J, leaving 12 bases between. The CDR3 has 15 residues. The germline CDR1 and CDR2 sequences are MNHNY and SVGAGI (reference sequence). The CDR3 coding sequence is TGTGCCAGCAGTTACCACAGGGTGGAAGGAAACACCATATATTTT. Translated, it gives CASSYHRVEGNTIYF.

The rearrangement joins TRBV6-6 to TRBJ2-3; TRBD1 or TRBD2 may be the D gene (5 bases each). Trimming took 1 base from V and 4 from J, leaving 9 bases between them. Germline CDR1 MNHNY, CDR2 SVGAGI (reference sequence). The CDR3 consists of 14 residues. The CDR3: CASSYWQGADTQYF. In nucleotides, the CDR3 is TGTGCCAGCAGTTACTGGCAGGGAGCAGATACGCAGTATTTT.

The rearrangement joins TRBV7-2 to TRBJ1-5; 7 nucleotides agree with TRBD1. V lost 5 bases to trimming and J lost 2 bases; unmatched junction nucleotides: 3. Germline CDR1 is SGHTA and CDR2 is FQGNSA. The CDR3 loop spans 14 amino acids. The chain's CDR3 is CASSPGQGNQPQHF. Written as DNA, the CDR3 is TGTGCCAGCAGCCCAGGACAGGGCAATCAGCCCCAGCATTTT.

The V call is TRBV30, the J call TRBJ2-5, with D unclear. CDR1 is GTSNPN and CDR2 is SVGIG in the germline V gene (reference sequence). This CDR3 has 13 residues. Trimming cost V 0 bases and J 1 base, with 6 bases left between them. This CDR3 reads CAWSVGRQETQYF. CDR3 DNA sequence: TGTGCCTGGAGTGTTGGGCGCCAAGAGACCCAGTACTTC.

As DNA, the CDR3 is TGTGCCAGCAGCTTAGCGCGGGGCGGCTCCCTCTCCTACGAGCAGTACTTC. Its translation is CASSLARGGSLSYEQYF. This chain joins TRBV7-8 and TRBJ2-7; D is possibly TRBD2 (6 bases). Germline V gives CDR1 SGHVS, CDR2 FQNEAQ. The CDR3 sequence is 17 residues long. V was cut by 0 bases and J by 0 bases, with 15 bases left in between.

The V call is TRBV5-1, the J call TRBJ2-2; 8 bases align to TRBD1. In germline, CDR1 is SGHRS, CDR2 YFSETQ. V lost 2 bases, J lost 3 bases, and 6 bases stayed unmatched. The CDR3 has 16 amino acids. DNA for the CDR3: TGCGCCAGCAGCTTCTACAGGGGGGTGGACACCGGGGAGCTGTTTTTT. Translation gives CASSFYRGVDTGELFF. Full variable domain (rest looked up from reference TRBV5-1 and TRBJ2-2): KAGVTQTPRYLIKTRGQQVTLSCSPISGHRSVSWYQQTPGQGLQFLFEYFSETQRNKGNFPGRFSGRQFSNSRSEMNVSTLELGDSALYLCASSFYRGVDTGELFFGEGSRLTVL.

The chain is built from TRBV5-8 and TRBJ2-5; D possibly uses TRBD1 or TRBD2 (5 bases each). The CDR3 totals 16 residues. Looked up from germline, CDR1 is SGHTS and CDR2 is YDEGEE. Between the trimmed V and J ends, which lost 0 bases and 1 base, there was a span of 13 bases. The DNA of the CDR3 is TGTGCCAGCAGCTTGGAGAAGGGACGGCGCCAAGAGACCCAGTACTTC. This sequence encodes CASSLEKGRRQETQYF.

The chain employs TRBV4-1 and TRBJ2-5; 9 nucleotides agree with TRBD2. Germline V lookup: CDR1 MGHRA, CDR2 YSYEKL. The CDR3 runs to 15 residues. V trimming: 4 bases; J trimming: 3 bases; junction bases outside the gene matches: 6. The CDR3: CASSRTSALKETQYF. Here the CDR3 DNA reads TGCGCCAGCAGCCGGACTAGCGCGTTAAAAGAGACCCAGTACTTC.

V gene TRBV11-2 combines with J gene TRBJ2-7; the D is unclear. The CDR3 extends over 15 amino acids. The V gene lost 5 bases and the J gene lost 0 bases, with 14 bases spanning the gap. The germline V gene encodes CDR1 SGHAT and CDR2 FQNNGV. The CDR3, as DNA: TGTGCCAGCAGCCGAACTTCGAAGGGCTCCTACGAGCAGTACTTC. Its translation is CASSRTSKGSYEQYF. Based on the CDR3 plus reference TRBV11-2 and TRBJ2-7, the full variable domain is EAGVAQSPRYKIIEKRQSVAFWCNPISGHATLYWYQQILGQGPKLLIQFQNNGVVDDSQLPKDRFSAERLKGVDSTLKIQPAKLEDSAVYLCASSRTSKGSYEQYFGPGTRLTVT.

This clone was observed once. The DNA of the CDR3 is TGTGCCAGCAGTAGAGGCCCGGCTCTGAACACTGAAGCTTTCTTT. Translated: CASSRGPALNTEAFF. This chain uses TRBV6-5 with TRBJ1-1; D gene unclear. Trimming left V 5 bases short and J 0 bases short, with 13 bases between. CDR3 length equals 15 residues. Germline V gene lookup returns CDR1 MNHEY and CDR2 SVGAGI.

The chain uses TRBV5-5 and TRBJ1-1; D is ambiguous. Germline V gene data show CDR1 as SGHKS and CDR2 as YYEKEE (reference sequence). V lost 3 bases to trimming and J lost 1 base, with 13 bases between them. The CDR3 is 15 amino acids. The CDR3 sequence is CASSYLGRGNTEAFF. In nucleotides, the CDR3 is TGTGCCAGCAGCTACCTTGGGCGGGGGAACACTGAAGCTTTCTTT.

The chain employs TRBV19 and TRBJ2-1; TRBD2 matches 10 bases. From germline, CDR1 is LNHDA and CDR2 SQIVND (reference sequence). The V gene end was trimmed by 3 bases and the J gene end by 6 bases; junction bases not matched to a gene: 2. This CDR3 is built from 14 residues. The CDR3 DNA reads as TGTGCCAGTAGTATCCAGCGGGGGGGCAATGAGCAGTTCTTC. It codes for CASSIQRGGNEQFF.

This clone was counted only a few times. The chain combines TRBV6-1 with TRBJ2-7; 7 positions agree with TRBD2. This CDR3 spans 16 amino acids. V lost 0 bases to trimming and J lost 2 bases; unmatched junction nucleotides: 7. Germline CDR1 is MNHNS and CDR2 is SASEGT. CDR3 nucleotides: TGTGCCAGCAGTGAAGCTTTGGCTAGCGGCCCCTACGAGCAGTACTTC. Its translation: CASSEALASGPYEQYF.

V gene TRBV6-1 combines with J gene TRBJ2-5; D is ambiguous. V gave up 6 bases and J gave up 3 bases, with 11 bases separating them. Germline V lookup: CDR1 MNHNS, CDR2 SASEGT. The CDR3 extends over 13 amino acids. The CDR3 nucleotides read TGTGCCAGCAGGAAGACCGAGAAAGAGACCCAGTACTTC. It encodes CASRKTEKETQYF.

This chain connects TRBV6-5 to TRBJ1-1, with D possibly TRBD1 on 5 matching bases. The V end lost 2 bases, the J end lost 5 bases, and 12 bases lay between the germline ends. The V gene's germline CDR1 is MNHEY and CDR2 SVGAGI. This CDR3 spans 14 amino acids. DNA for the CDR3: TGTGCCAGCAGTTACACATCCCGGGGGACTGAAGCTTTCTTT. As protein: CASSYTSRGTEAFF.

This clone has just one count. J is TRBJ2-2 and V is TRBV11-2, with 9 bases that match TRBD1. V lost 5 bases, J lost 4 bases, and 14 bases stayed unmatched. This CDR3 has 18 residues. Germline V gives CDR1 SGHAT, CDR2 FQNNGV. The CDR3 coding sequence is TGTGCCAGCAGCGGCCAGAATCGACAGGGGGTTACCACCGGGGAGCTGTTTTTT. Protein: CASSGQNRQGVTTGELFF. The complete variable domain, with remaining parts taken from reference TRBV11-2 and TRBJ2-2, reads EAGVAQSPRYKIIEKRQSVAFWCNPISGHATLYWYQQILGQGPKLLIQFQNNGVVDDSQLPKDRFSAERLKGVDSTLKIQPAKLEDSAVYLCASSGQNRQGVTTGELFFGEGSRLTVL.